The rows below give T cell receptor beta chains drawn from one sample of a study of blood T cell repertoires in COVID-19. Repertoires were generated with immunoSEQ multiplex PCR, while TCRdb's copy carries only in-frame clones and drops some. The table includes approximately 210,000 clones, about 80% detected once. Specimen: PBMCs or T cells enriched from blood (not recorded which). The origin of the receptors is a man between 40 and 49 years old who had recovered from COVID-19. Each CDR3 is given with its conserved first and last residue. Each record gives: V gene, clone size, D gene, J gene, CDR3 protein, CDR3 DNA. A D gene is named only where the DNA matches it firmly. Size values are once, few and many counts, or a class for expanded clones, and some rows have none.

v_call: TRBV5-5
clone_size: .
d_call: TRBD1
j_call: TRBJ1-5
cdr3_aa: CASSFRDRVRQPQHF
cdr3_nt: TGTGCCAGCAGCTTCCGGGACAGGGTACGTCAGCCCCAGCATTTT

v_call: TRBV7-8
clone_size: .
d_call: TRBD2
j_call: TRBJ2-3
cdr3_aa: CASSLNRGGADTQYF
cdr3_nt: TGTGCCAGCAGCTTAAATCGGGGGGGGGCAGATACGCAGTATTTT

v_call: TRBV2
clone_size: .
d_call: .
j_call: TRBJ1-5
cdr3_aa: CASSGLTKGEPQHF
cdr3_nt: TGTGCCAGCAGTGGCCTCACTAAGGGGGAGCCCCAGCATTTT

v_call: TRBV5-4
clone_size: .
d_call: .
j_call: TRBJ1-6
cdr3_aa: CASSFGRGAFNSPLHF
cdr3_nt: TGTGCCAGCAGCTTCGGTCGGGGGGCGTTCAATTCACCCCTCCACTTT

v_call: TRBV13
clone_size: once
d_call: .
j_call: TRBJ1-6
cdr3_aa: CASRWGLPTSSYNSPLHF
cdr3_nt: TGTGCCAGCAGATGGGGACTGCCCACTAGCTCCTATAATTCACCCCTCCACTTT

v_call: TRBV5-1
clone_size: once
d_call: TRBD1
j_call: TRBJ2-3
cdr3_aa: CASSIDRGRVADTQYF
cdr3_nt: TGCGCCAGCAGCATCGACAGGGGGCGCGTCGCAGATACGCAGTATTTT

v_call: TRBV5-4
clone_size: .
d_call: TRBD1
j_call: TRBJ1-2
cdr3_aa: CASSEDRTSLVLGYTF
cdr3_nt: TGTGCCAGCAGCGAGGACAGGACAAGTCTTGTGCTTGGCTACACCTTC

v_call: TRBV6-5
clone_size: .
d_call: .
j_call: TRBJ1-1
cdr3_aa: CASSYDKRSEAFF
cdr3_nt: TGTGCCAGCAGTTACGATAAGCGTTCTGAAGCTTTCTTT

v_call: TRBV10-2
clone_size: .
d_call: TRBD1
j_call: TRBJ1-5
cdr3_aa: CASRDRVGNQPQHF
cdr3_nt: TGCGCCAGTAGAGACAGGGTAGGGAATCAGCCCCAGCATTTT

v_call: TRBV6-5
clone_size: .
d_call: TRBD1
j_call: TRBJ2-1
cdr3_aa: CASTNPDRGRNEQFF
cdr3_nt: TGTGCCAGCACCAACCCGGACAGGGGGAGGAATGAGCAGTTCTTC